This T cell receptor (beta chain) was recovered during a study of neurological immune-mediated disorders. TCRdb re-derived calls from the 5' RACE reads in MiXCR, one entry per CDR3 protein. The profile covers more than 30,000 distinct CDR3 sequences, with around 4% appearing a single time and approximately 25% taken by the ten largest. This clonotype was seen at least ten times. What it binds is unknown. Germline V gene lookup returns CDR1 SGHRS and CDR2 YFSETQ. V was trimmed by 1 base and J by 5 bases, leaving 10 bases between them. The CDR3 is made up of 13 amino acids. Roughly 1 million sorted CD4+ or CD8+ T cells made each library. Study results and caveats: No CDR3 amino acid sequences recurred among expanded clones across subjects, suggesting private repertoires in all groups.

The source is a woman aged 40 to 50 in good health. This chain links TRBV5-1 with TRBJ2-7, with a possible D match to TRBD2 (5 bases). Sequencing used CD4+ T cells from blood. In nucleotides, the CDR3 is TGCGCCAGCAGCTTGACGGGGTCCCACGAGCAGTACTTC. Encoded protein: CASSLTGSHEQYF.